Detailed here is one T cell receptor beta chain. The data were obtained in a study of blood T cell repertoires in COVID-19. Germline V lookup: CDR1 KGHDR, CDR2 SFDVKD. This CDR3 spans 16 amino acids. V lost 0 bases and J lost 3; bases outside the gene matches: 0. Only in-frame clones appear in the TCRdb table, and some are missing; sequencing was by immunoSEQ multiplex PCR. The table has approximately 120,000 clones, 81% seen once. The TCR comes from a man between 25 and 39 years old with COVID-19, enrolled during active disease. Sequencing was done on a sample of peripheral blood. This chain uses TRBV24-1 with TRBJ2-2; 10 bases are a match to TRBD1. The DNA of the CDR3 is TGTGCCACCAGTGATTTGGGACAGGGGGACACCGGGGAGCTGTTTTTT. Its translation is CATSDLGQGDTGELFF.